This T cell receptor (beta chain) was recorded in a study of control samples from healthy donors and cancer patients. This clone showed up just once. The CDR3 covers 15 residues. Germline V lookup: CDR1 KGHDR, CDR2 SFDVKD. Trimming shortened V by 6 bases and J by 4 bases, and 15 bases separated the two germline ends. Assay used: immunoSEQ multiplex PCR; TCRdb lists only in-frame clones, some missing. The data contain some 100,000 clones, about 89% of them singletons. The sequencing input was blood. This rearrangement joins TRBV24-1 to TRBJ2-1; D gene ambiguous. The TCR was taken from a woman between 45 and 65 years old in good health. CDR3 residues: CATSPPMGPYNEQFF. Written as DNA, the CDR3 is TGTGCCACCAGTCCTCCCATGGGCCCTTACAATGAGCAGTTCTTC.